Sequencing of this TCR beta chain was carried out in a study of cytotoxic CD8 clonotypes in ibrutinib-treated CLL. Study-wide points: Clonality went up at the time of ibrutinib response, stayed stable in sustained remission, and later dropped back toward its baseline level at progression.

The intended depth for sequencing was 1 in 200,000 to 1 in 1 million T cells. Data came from immunoSEQ multiplex PCR; TCRdb stores just in-frame clones and leaves some out. The sample consists of about 40,000 clones, around 63% of them appearing once. The V gene lost 2 bases and the J gene lost 4 bases, with 3 bases spanning the gap. CDR1 GTSNPN and CDR2 SVGIG come from the germline V gene (reference sequence). The CDR3 length is 12 residues. Concerning this clone itself: The antigen is not known.

This TCR was recovered from a human donor with chronic lymphocytic leukemia. This specimen was PBMCs, taken at disease progression, from a patient treated with ibrutinib. The genes are TRBV30 and TRBJ2-6; D is undetermined. The CDR3 protein is CAWSSGANVLTF. CDR3 in DNA: TGTGCCTGGAGTTCCGGGGCCAACGTCCTGACTTTC.